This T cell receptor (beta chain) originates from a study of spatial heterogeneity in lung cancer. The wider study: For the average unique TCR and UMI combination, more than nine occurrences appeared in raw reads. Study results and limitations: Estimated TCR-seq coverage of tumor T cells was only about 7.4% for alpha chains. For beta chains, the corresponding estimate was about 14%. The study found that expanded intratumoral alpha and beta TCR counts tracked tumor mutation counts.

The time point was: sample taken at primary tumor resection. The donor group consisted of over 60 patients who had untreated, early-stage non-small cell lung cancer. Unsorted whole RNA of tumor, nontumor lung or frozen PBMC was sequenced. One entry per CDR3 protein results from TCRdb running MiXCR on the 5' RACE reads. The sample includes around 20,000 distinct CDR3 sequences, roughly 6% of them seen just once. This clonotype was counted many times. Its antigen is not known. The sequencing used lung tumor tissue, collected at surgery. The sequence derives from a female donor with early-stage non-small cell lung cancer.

The DNA for the CDR3 is TGTGCCAGCAGTTTAGTGGGGAATAGCAATCAGCCCCAGCATTTT. Protein product: CASSLVGNSNQPQHF. This rearrangement joins TRBV28 to TRBJ1-5; D remains ambiguous. The length of the CDR3 is 15 residues. Deletions cut 2 bases from V and 0 bases from J, with 8 bases between. Germline CDR1 and CDR2: MDHEN and SYDVKM.